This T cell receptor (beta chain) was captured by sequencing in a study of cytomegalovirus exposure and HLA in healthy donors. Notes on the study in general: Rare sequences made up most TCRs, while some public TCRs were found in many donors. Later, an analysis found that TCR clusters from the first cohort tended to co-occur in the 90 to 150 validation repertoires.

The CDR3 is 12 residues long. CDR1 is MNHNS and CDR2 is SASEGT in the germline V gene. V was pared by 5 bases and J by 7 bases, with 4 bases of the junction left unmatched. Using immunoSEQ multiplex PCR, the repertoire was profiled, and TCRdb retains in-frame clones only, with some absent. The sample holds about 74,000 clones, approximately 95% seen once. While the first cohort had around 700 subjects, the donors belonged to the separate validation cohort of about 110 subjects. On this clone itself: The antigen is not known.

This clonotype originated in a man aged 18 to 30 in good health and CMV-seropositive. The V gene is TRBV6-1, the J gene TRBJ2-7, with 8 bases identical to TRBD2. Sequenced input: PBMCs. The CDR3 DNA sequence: TGTGCCAGCAGTTTGGCGGGAGGTGAGCAGTACTTC. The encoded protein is CASSLAGGEQYF.